These 23 T cell receptor beta chains share one sample of origin, sequenced in a study of shared clonotypes between healthy human individuals. Profiling relied on immunoSEQ multiplex PCR, and the TCRdb table lists in-frame clones only, not all of them. This sample has under 2.5 million clones; 80% to 95% occur once, and the top ten carry about 0.41%. Sequencing used naive CD4+ T cells from PBMCs. Subset here: CD45RA+ positively selected. Receptors were obtained from a man aged 18 to 30 in good health. Some clones in this sample may be carry-over from other donors' samples.

V and J are TRBV2 and TRBJ2-7; the match to TRBD2 covers 11 bases. Germline V gives CDR1 SNHLY, CDR2 FYNNEI. The CDR3 extends over 13 amino acids. J lost 5 bases, V lost 9 bases, and 6 bases had no gene match. CDR3 DNA sequence: TGTGCCAGGGCCGGGACTAGCGGAAACGAGCAGTACTTC. It codes for CARAGTSGNEQYF.

The chain combines TRBV7-8 with TRBJ2-2; possibly TRBD2 for D (5 bases). Trimming pared 3 bases from V and 0 bases from J, leaving 11 bases between. Looked up from germline, CDR1 is SGHVS and CDR2 is FQNEAQ. The length of the CDR3 is 16 residues. CDR3 protein: CASSFSRAPNTGELFF. DNA for the CDR3: TGTGCCAGCAGCTTCTCGAGGGCCCCGAACACCGGGGAGCTGTTTTTT.

With respect to this clone: Different DNA sequences within this sample yield the same CDR3. The chain combines TRBV9 with TRBJ1-1; possibly TRBD1 for D (5 bases). The CDR3 covers 15 residues. The V and J ends lost 0 bases and 2 bases respectively, with 11 bases between them. CDR1 SGDLS and CDR2 YYNGEE come from the germline V gene. DNA for the CDR3: TGTGCCAGCAGCGTAGTGGGCGGGGGAAACACTGAAGCTTTCTTT. The encoded protein is CASSVVGGGNTEAFF.

The CDR3 sequence: CASSPSTGVQPQHF. In nucleotides, the CDR3 is TGCGCCAGCAGCCCCTCGACAGGGGTTCAGCCCCAGCATTTT. This chain joins TRBV5-1 and TRBJ1-5; 8 positions agree with TRBD1. The CDR3 runs to 14 residues. Germline values: CDR1 SGHRS, CDR2 YFSETQ. V lost 4 bases to trimming and J lost 6 bases; unmatched junction nucleotides: 6. Full variable domain (remainder filled in from reference TRBV5-1 and TRBJ1-5): KAGVTQTPRYLIKTRGQQVTLSCSPISGHRSVSWYQQTPGQGLQFLFEYFSETQRNKGNFPGRFSGRQFSNSRSEMNVSTLELGDSALYLCASSPSTGVQPQHFGDGTRLSIL.

Here the CDR3 reads CASSLTGTDTGELFF. In DNA, the CDR3 is TGTGCCAGCAGCTTAACCGGGACAGACACCGGGGAGCTGTTTTTT. This chain uses TRBV11-3 with TRBJ2-2, with TRBD1 matching over 7 bases. The V and J ends lost 2 bases and 3 bases, in that order; junction bases with no gene match: 3. CDR1 and CDR2 (germline): SGHNT, YENEEA. This CDR3 spans 15 amino acids.

This clone was detected only once. Other DNA sequences of this sample code for an identical CDR3. The genes are TRBV7-2 and TRBJ2-7; D possibly corresponds to TRBD1 (6 bases). The V gene's germline CDR1 is SGHTA and CDR2 FQGNSA. This CDR3 contains 14 residues. V was clipped by 1 base and J by 4 bases, with 11 bases between them. DNA of the CDR3: TGTGCCAGCAGCTTAGGGCAGGGGCGATACGAGCAGTACTTC. It specifies CASSLGQGRYEQYF.

This chain connects TRBV18 to TRBJ2-1; 7 bases line up with TRBD2. The CDR3 has 18 residues. CDR1 and CDR2 from the germline V gene are KGHSH and LQKENI. J lost 0 bases, V lost 3 bases, and 11 bases had no gene match. The CDR3 loop reads CASSPVGSGRYSYNEQFF. The CDR3 nucleotides are TGTGCCAGCTCACCGGTAGGTAGCGGGCGATACTCCTACAATGAGCAGTTCTTC.

CDR3 loop: CASSQSIHGGANVLTF. CDR3 in DNA: TGTGCCAGCAGCCAAAGTATTCATGGTGGGGCCAACGTCCTGACTTTC. The rearrangement links TRBV14 to TRBJ2-6, with no clear D. CDR3 length: 16 amino acids. V was clipped by 2 bases and J by 3 bases, with 11 bases between them. The germline V gene has CDR1 SGHDN and CDR2 FVKESK.

The chain carries TRBV5-1 and TRBJ2-7; the match to TRBD2 covers 9 bases. With 4 bases clipped from V and 4 bases from J, the junction kept 12 bases outside the gene matches. Germline V gene sequence: CDR1 SGHRS, CDR2 YFSETQ. This CDR3 has 16 residues. The CDR3 DNA reads as TGCGCCAGCAGCCCTCGGCCTAGCGGGACCTCTTACGAGCAGTACTTC. It yields the protein CASSPRPSGTSYEQYF.

The chain uses TRBV27 and TRBJ2-1, with D perhaps matching TRBD1 or TRBD2 (5 bases each). Germline-derived CDR1 and CDR2 are MNHEY and SMNVEV (reference sequence). CDR3 size: 12 residues. With 1 base removed from V and 13 bases from J, the gap between germline ends came to 11 bases. The CDR3 coding sequence is TGTGCCAGCAGTTTATTCGGGGCCCCTCAGTTCTTC. It yields the protein CASSLFGAPQFF.

CDR3 loop: CASSTQGYEQYF. The CDR3 bases are TGTGCCAGCAGTACTCAAGGCTACGAGCAGTACTTC. The V call is TRBV2, the J call TRBJ2-7, with D uncertain. In germline, CDR1 is SNHLY, CDR2 FYNNEI. CDR3 length: 12 residues. Between the trimmed V and J ends, which lost 5 bases and 3 bases, there was a span of 8 bases.

This chain links TRBV28 with TRBJ2-5; D not resolved. CDR3 length equals 12 residues. The germline V gene encodes CDR1 MDHEN and CDR2 SYDVKM. Deletions cut 5 bases from V and 5 bases from J, with 9 bases between. CDR3 region: CASSAAPETQYF. Written as DNA, the CDR3 is TGTGCCAGCAGTGCCGCCCCGGAGACCCAGTACTTC. The full variable domain, in which reference TRBV28 and TRBJ2-5 provide the parts outside the CDR3, is DVKVTQSSRYLVKRTGEKVFLECVQDMDHENMFWYRQDPGLGLRLIYFSYDVKMKEKGDIPEGYSVSREKKERFSLILESASTNQTSMYLCASSAAPETQYFGPGTRLLVL.

The rearrangement links TRBV18 to TRBJ1-1, with D uncertain. This CDR3 has 12 amino acids. Germline loops: CDR1 KGHSH, CDR2 LQKENI. V lost 3 bases to trimming and J lost 10 bases, with 12 bases between them. CDR3 protein: CASSPADRGAFF. The DNA of the CDR3 is TGTGCCAGCTCACCTGCGGATAGAGGAGCTTTCTTT.

The chain has TRBV6-1 and TRBJ2-3; D gene unclear. The length of the CDR3 is 14 residues. V dropped 4 bases and J dropped 2 bases, with 10 bases sitting between them. In germline, CDR1 is MNHNS, CDR2 SASEGT. CDR3 in amino acids: CASSVVGSTDTQYF. The CDR3 DNA sequence: TGTGCCAGCAGTGTAGTGGGATCCACAGATACGCAGTATTTT.

This chain joins TRBV5-1 and TRBJ1-1; 7 bases align to TRBD1. Germline CDR1 is SGHRS and CDR2 is YFSETQ. The junction had 9 bases not matched to a gene; V was cut back by 4 bases and J by 0 bases. This CDR3 is 16 amino acids long. CDR3 DNA: TGCGCCAGCAGCAGAACGACAGGGTCTTTGAACACTGAAGCTTTCTTT. This codes for CASSRTTGSLNTEAFF.

The chain combines TRBV5-1 with TRBJ2-7; 7 nucleotides line up with TRBD1. This CDR3 comprises 15 residues. Germline values: CDR1 SGHRS, CDR2 YFSETQ. V shed 0 bases and J 3 bases; nucleotides not matched to a gene: 6. The CDR3 sequence is CASSLDTGAYYEQYF. The CDR3, as DNA: TGCGCCAGCAGCTTGGACACAGGGGCCTACTACGAGCAGTACTTC. The entire variable domain, with the rest obtained from reference TRBV5-1 and TRBJ2-7, is as follows: KAGVTQTPRYLIKTRGQQVTLSCSPISGHRSVSWYQQTPGQGLQFLFEYFSETQRNKGNFPGRFSGRQFSNSRSEMNVSTLELGDSALYLCASSLDTGAYYEQYFGPGTRLTVT.

The rearrangement links TRBV6-5 to TRBJ2-3; D is unclear. V lost 2 bases to trimming and J lost 3 bases, with 9 bases between them. This CDR3 has 14 amino acids. CDR1 and CDR2 (germline): MNHEY, SVGAGI. For the CDR3, the DNA is TGTGCCAGCAGTTACGATCGCAAAACAGATACGCAGTATTTT. Amino acid sequence: CASSYDRKTDTQYF.

The chain recombines TRBV28 with TRBJ2-7, with D possibly being TRBD1 (6 bases). V was clipped by 6 bases and J by 3 bases, with 15 bases between them. Germline-derived CDR1 and CDR2 are MDHEN and SYDVKM. CDR3 length equals 14 residues. CDR3 amino acids: CASSPQGTLYEQYF. The CDR3 bases are TGTGCCAGCAGCCCCCAGGGGACCCTCTACGAGCAGTACTTC.

The chain combines TRBV4-3 with TRBJ2-5; D might be TRBD1 (6 bases). Between the trimmed V and J ends, which lost 1 base and 4 bases, there was a span of 13 bases. CDR3 length equals 15 residues. Germline CDR1 reads LGHNA; CDR2 reads YSLEER. The CDR3 DNA reads as TGCGCCAGCAGCCAAGGGGGAACAGGGTTAGAGACCCAGTACTTC. As protein: CASSQGGTGLETQYF.

The chain has TRBV25-1 and TRBJ2-5, with TRBD1 matching 7 bases. The CDR3 totals 15 residues. Trimming at V came to 3 bases and at J to 5 bases, leaving 9 bases not matched to a gene. CDR1 MGHDK and CDR2 SYGVNS come from the germline V gene. CDR3 coding DNA: TGTGCCAGCAGTGACCCCGACAGGGTTTACGAGACCCAGTACTTC. This encodes CASSDPDRVYETQYF.

CDR3 bases: TGTGCCAGCAGCCGACGGATTACTAGCGGGAGCTTTCCAGAGACCCAGTACTTC. This sequence encodes CASSRRITSGSFPETQYF. V usage is TRBV27 and J usage is TRBJ2-5; TRBD2 aligns across 11 bases. This CDR3 spans 18 amino acids. V was clipped by 6 bases and J by 4 bases; unmatched bases: 16. Germline CDR1 MNHEY, CDR2 SMNVEV (reference sequence).

The rearrangement uses TRBV9 and TRBJ2-5; D remains ambiguous. Germline values: CDR1 SGDLS, CDR2 YYNGEE. The V end was cut by 4 bases, the J end by 5 bases, with 9 bases between. The CDR3 has 12 amino acids. The CDR3 sequence is CASSRFEETQYF. The CDR3 coding sequence is TGTGCCAGCAGCCGCTTTGAGGAGACCCAGTACTTC.

The rearrangement links TRBV30 to TRBJ1-2; tentative D call: TRBD1 (6 bases). Germline V CDR1 and CDR2: GTSNPN, SVGIG (reference sequence). V dropped 0 bases and J dropped 13 bases, with 15 bases sitting between them. The CDR3 contains 12 residues. As DNA, the CDR3 is TGTGCCTGGAGTGTACAGGGCCCATCGGGCACCTTC. Protein sequence: CAWSVQGPSGTF. The whole variable domain, remainder taken from reference TRBV30 and TRBJ1-2, is SQTIHQWPATLVQPVGSPLSLECTVEGTSNPNLYWYRQAAGRGLQLLFYSVGIGQISSEVPQNLSASRPQDRQFILSSKKLLLSDSGFYLCAWSVQGPSGTFGSGTRLTVV.